The present T cell receptor (beta chain) was sequenced within a study of T cells after yellow fever vaccination. In the study overall: With SMART-Seq v4 Ultra Low Input, the fractions containing low cell numbers were prepared. Study-level results: Highly abundant clonotypes carried over from the bulk population could end up in FACS-sorted repertoires as contaminants. In post-booster samples, most primary-vaccination clones reappeared (about 95% CD4, 88% CD8).

Germline V gives CDR1 MNHEY, CDR2 SMNVEV (reference sequence). V lost 8 bases and J lost 2; bases outside the gene matches: 10. The CDR3 loop spans 15 amino acids. This clonotype was seen repeatedly, ten times or more. As yet, its antigen is unknown. A single record per CDR3 protein comes from TCRdb applying MiXCR to the 5' RACE reads. The sample has about 360,000 distinct CDR3 sequences, around 6.5% seen once. This receptor was taken from a man aged 25 to 45 who received the YFV17D yellow fever vaccine. Source: PBMCs, taken 5 days after the yellow fever booster vaccination. The chain joins TRBV27 to TRBJ2-7, with 9 bases matching TRBD2. In nucleotides, the CDR3 is TGTGCCAGCCTCCGGGTAGCGGGAGCCGCCTACGAGCAGTACTTC. Amino acids: CASLRVAGAAYEQYF.